The 11 T cell receptor beta chains reported below all come from one sample, sequenced in a study of radiotherapy plus CTLA-4 blockade in lung cancer. The assay was immunoSEQ multiplex PCR, and TCRdb's table has in-frame clones only and misses some. The sample shows about 73,000 clones, 80% to 90% of them seen only once. This specimen was peripheral blood, taken from a patient treated with radiotherapy plus ipilimumab. The receptor set was obtained from a human donor with non-small cell lung cancer that progressed on radiotherapy plus ipilimumab.

This chain uses TRBV19 with TRBJ2-1, with a weak D call TRBD1 (5 bases). CDR3 length: 15 residues. Trimming shortened V by 1 base and J by 7 bases, and 14 bases separated the two germline ends. CDR1 and CDR2 from the germline V gene are LNHDA and SQIVND (reference sequence). The CDR3 region is CASSIVRGLGNEQFF. The DNA for the CDR3 is TGTGCCAGTAGTATAGTTAGGGGCTTGGGAAATGAGCAGTTCTTC. The full variable domain, with the rest looked up from reference TRBV19 and TRBJ2-1, is DGGITQSPKYLFRKEGQNVTLSCEQNLNHDAMYWYRQDPGQGLRLIYYSQIVNDFQKGDIAEGYSVSREKKESFPLTVTSAQKNPTAFYLCASSIVRGLGNEQFFGPGTRLTVL.

The V gene is TRBV6-5, the J gene TRBJ2-1; TRBD2 aligns across 12 bases. There are 14 residues in the CDR3. The trim removed 4 bases at V and 10 bases at J, leaving 5 bases unmatched. From germline, CDR1 is MNHEY and CDR2 SVGAGI. This CDR3 is CASSWTSGKDEQFF. CDR3 in DNA: TGTGCCAGCAGTTGGACTAGCGGGAAGGACGAGCAGTTCTTC.

Regarding this clone: Compared with germline, one end of the junction differs, possibly owing to a read error. This rearrangement joins TRBV5-1 to TRBJ1-1, with D uncertain. This CDR3 is 12 amino acids long. Germline lookup yields CDR1 SGHRS and CDR2 YFSETQ. CDR3 amino acids: CASSLANSEAFF. For the CDR3, the DNA is TGCGCCAGCAGCTTGGCGAACAGTGAAGCTTTCTTT.

The chain combines TRBV7-9 with TRBJ2-2; D possibly uses TRBD1 or TRBD2 (5 bases each). CDR1 is SEHNR, CDR2 FQNEAQ, per germline (reference sequence). The V gene lost 8 bases and the J gene lost 5 bases, with 9 bases spanning the gap. The CDR3 sequence is 12 residues long. The CDR3 DNA sequence: TGTGCCAGCGGGGGTTTGACCGGGGAGCTGTTTTTT. Protein product: CASGGLTGELFF.

CDR3 residues: CASSVSGLAGVGNEQFF. As DNA, the CDR3 is TGTGCCAGCAGCGTGTCGGGACTAGCGGGAGTGGGCAATGAGCAGTTCTTC. V is TRBV9 and J is TRBJ2-1, with 14 bases lining up with TRBD2. V lost 2 bases, J lost 6 bases, and 7 bases stayed unmatched. Germline V lookup: CDR1 SGDLS, CDR2 YYNGEE. CDR3 size: 17 residues.

This clone has only one observation. The chain has TRBV5-4 and TRBJ2-6; weak D call: TRBD1 (6 bases). The CDR3 extends over 18 amino acids. V was trimmed by 0 bases and J by 2 bases, leaving 15 bases between them. CDR1 and CDR2 (germline): SGHNT, YYREEE (reference sequence). CDR3 nucleotides: TGTGCCAGCAGCTTGGAGGGCAGGGGAACTGCTGGGGCCAACGTCCTGACTTTC. Its translation: CASSLEGRGTAGANVLTF.

V gene TRBV28 combines with J gene TRBJ2-5; D remains ambiguous. Per germline, CDR1 MDHEN and CDR2 SYDVKM. Trimming removed 2 bases from V and 7 bases from J, with 11 bases in between. The CDR3 has 13 residues. The CDR3 region is CASSLGSAGTQYF. CDR3 coding DNA: TGTGCCAGCAGTTTAGGAAGCGCAGGGACCCAGTACTTC. Full variable domain (rest looked up from reference TRBV28 and TRBJ2-5): DVKVTQSSRYLVKRTGEKVFLECVQDMDHENMFWYRQDPGLGLRLIYFSYDVKMKEKGDIPEGYSVSREKKERFSLILESASTNQTSMYLCASSLGSAGTQYFGPGTRLLVL.

This rearrangement joins TRBV27 to TRBJ2-1; TRBD1 matches at 7 bases. Germline CDR1 reads MNHEY; CDR2 reads SMNVEV (reference sequence). V shed 7 bases and J 9 bases; nucleotides not matched to a gene: 3. CDR3 length: 11 residues. This CDR3 reads CASKGAIEQFF. The CDR3 nucleotides read TGTGCCAGCAAGGGGGCGATTGAGCAGTTCTTC.

The rearrangement joins TRBV11-2 to TRBJ1-2, with 8 bases fitting TRBD1. The V and J ends lost 4 bases and 2 bases, in that order; junction bases with no gene match: 6. The CDR3 is 15 amino acids. The V gene's germline CDR1 is SGHAT and CDR2 FQNNGV. This CDR3 is CASSSRQGWNYGYTF. For the CDR3, the DNA is TGTGCCAGCAGCTCCCGACAGGGGTGGAACTATGGCTACACCTTC.

The chain combines TRBV7-2 with TRBJ2-7, with D perhaps TRBD2 (6 bases). The V end lost 1 base, the J end lost 5 bases, and 9 bases lay between the germline ends. CDR3 length: 13 amino acids. From germline, CDR1 is SGHTA and CDR2 FQGNSA. The CDR3 nucleotides read TGTGCCAGCAGCTTAGGGGGGACTGACGAGCAGTACTTC. It yields the protein CASSLGGTDEQYF.

As regards this clone: One junction end disagrees with the germline gene, perhaps due to a read error. This sequence joins TRBV7-7 and TRBJ2-2; D call uncertain. Germline V gene data show CDR1 as SSHAT and CDR2 as FNYEAQ (reference sequence). CDR3 length equals 14 residues. CDR3 nucleotide sequence: TGTGCTAGCAGCTTAATCGAGCACACCGGGGAGCTGTTTTTT. Protein sequence: CASSLIEHTGELFF.